Listed here are 17 T cell receptor beta chains from one sample, sequenced in a study of technical replicates of blood from a handful of donors. TCRdb's table, derived via immunoSEQ multiplex PCR, lists solely in-frame clones and lacks some. The sample lists 15,000 to 20,000 clones, about nine tenths occurring once. The specimen was PBMCs. These receptors came from a human donor in good health.

In its sample, this clone was seen once. The chain combines TRBV6-1 with TRBJ2-2; 8 bases agree with TRBD2. V lost 10 bases and J lost 3; bases outside the gene matches: 7. Germline values: CDR1 MNHNS, CDR2 SASEGT. This CDR3 contains 14 residues. CDR3 in DNA: TGTGCCACCGCCAGAGCGGGAGACACCGGGGAGCTGTTTTTT. Residues: CATARAGDTGELFF.

This clone has just a few counts. This chain joins TRBV28 and TRBJ2-1; TRBD2 matches 7 bases. The CDR3 spans 16 residues. Germline CDR1 is MDHEN and CDR2 is SYDVKM. Trimming cost V 6 bases and J 0 bases; bases outside gene matches: 8. CDR3 sequence reads: CASSTTGGSSYNEQFF. The CDR3 DNA reads as TGTGCCAGCAGCACCACGGGGGGAAGCTCCTACAATGAGCAGTTCTTC.

This clone came up once. The V gene is TRBV28, the J gene TRBJ2-3; D not certain. In germline, CDR1 is MDHEN, CDR2 SYDVKM. This CDR3 contains 13 residues. The germline V and J ends were trimmed by 6 bases and 0 bases, with 7 bases remaining between them. The CDR3 reads CASRHGSTDTQYF. For the CDR3, the DNA is TGTGCCAGCAGGCACGGGAGCACAGATACGCAGTATTTT.

The chain combines TRBV6-5 with TRBJ2-1; TRBD2 matches 7 bases. The CDR3 has 15 amino acids. J was trimmed by 10 bases and V by 2 bases; bases with no gene match: 11. Germline V gene sequence: CDR1 MNHEY, CDR2 SVGAGI. The CDR3 nucleotides are TGTGCCAGCAGTTACGGGCTAGCGGTCCGGTCGGAGCAGTTCTTC. It codes for CASSYGLAVRSEQFF.

The gene calls are TRBV27 and TRBJ2-3; 8 bases fit TRBD2. CDR1 and CDR2 (germline): MNHEY, SMNVEV (reference sequence). Trimming cost V 6 bases and J 3 bases; bases outside gene matches: 8. CDR3 size: 15 residues. CDR3 in DNA: TGTGCCAGCAGACCGAGCGGGAGCTTTACAGATACGCAGTATTTT. It encodes CASRPSGSFTDTQYF.

The V gene is TRBV5-1, the J gene TRBJ2-5; 8 positions agree with TRBD2. Trimming removed 0 bases from V and 0 bases from J; junction bases left unmatched: 4. The V gene's germline CDR1 is SGHRS and CDR2 YFSETQ. CDR3 length: 16 residues. CDR3 sequence: CASSLVSGSYQETQYF. The DNA for the CDR3 is TGCGCCAGCAGCTTGGTCAGCGGGAGTTACCAAGAGACCCAGTACTTC.

The rearrangement links TRBV6-1 to TRBJ2-1; 14 nucleotides agree with TRBD2. Germline CDR1 reads MNHNS; CDR2 reads SASEGT. The CDR3 extends over 14 amino acids. Trimming removed 6 bases from V and 7 bases from J; junction bases left unmatched: 2. The CDR3 DNA sequence: TGTGCCAGCAGCCGACTAGCGGGAGGGAATGAGCAGTTCTTC. This codes for CASSRLAGGNEQFF.

The rearrangement joins TRBV5-6 to TRBJ2-7; 8 bases are shared with TRBD1. CDR1 and CDR2 from the germline V gene are SGHDT and YYEEEE. Trimming took 3 bases from V and 0 from J; bases not matched to a gene: 5. The CDR3 sequence is 15 residues long. CDR3 amino acids: CASSSDRVYSYEQYF. The DNA for the CDR3 is TGTGCCAGCAGCTCGGACAGGGTCTACTCCTACGAGCAGTACTTC. The full variable domain, rest sourced from reference TRBV5-6 and TRBJ2-7, is DAGVTQSPTHLIKTRGQQVTLRCSPKSGHDTVSWYQQALGQGPQFIFQYYEEEERQRGNFPDRFSGHQFPNYSSELNVNALLLGDSALYLCASSSDRVYSYEQYFGPGTRLTVT.

This clone showed up just a few times. V and J are TRBV6-1 and TRBJ2-7; D unclear. Germline CDR1 and CDR2: MNHNS and SASEGT. The CDR3 is made up of 11 amino acids. Trimming cost V 6 bases and J 3 bases, with 6 bases left between them. CDR3 sequence: CASRTNYEQYF. The DNA for the CDR3 is TGTGCCAGCAGAACAAACTACGAGCAGTACTTC.

The rearrangement joins TRBV7-8 to TRBJ2-1; the D is unclear. Trimming took off 4 bases at V and 13 bases at J, with 11 bases between the two ends. The CDR3 length is 11 residues. CDR1 and CDR2 from the germline V gene are SGHVS and FQNEAQ. Here the CDR3 DNA reads TGTGCCAGCAGCTCATTACTGAACCAGTTCTTC. The encoded protein is CASSSLLNQFF.

This rearrangement joins TRBV6-1 to TRBJ2-3, with TRBD2 identical over 13 bases. The ends lost 8 bases at V and 5 bases at J; junction bases unmatched: 7. The germline gives CDR1 MNHNS, CDR2 SASEGT. CDR3 length: 15 residues. CDR3 in amino acids: CASGRLAGGIDTQYF. The CDR3 nucleotides read TGTGCCAGCGGTCGACTAGCGGGAGGTATAGATACGCAGTATTTT.

The chain uses TRBV6-6 and TRBJ1-5; D is possibly TRBD1 (6 bases). CDR1 MNHNY and CDR2 SVGAGI come from the germline V gene (reference sequence). V was trimmed by 5 bases and J by 2 bases, leaving 7 bases between them. The length of the CDR3 is 13 residues. CDR3 sequence (DNA): TGTGCCAGCAGTGGGGGCGGCAATCAGCCCCAGCATTTT. This translates into CASSGGGNQPQHF.

The chain recombines TRBV10-3 with TRBJ1-1; D unclear. Between the trimmed V and J ends, which lost 0 bases and 0 bases, there was a span of 8 bases. Germline values: CDR1 ENHRY, CDR2 SYGVKD. The CDR3 spans 15 residues. This CDR3 reads CAISESKLVNTEAFF. In DNA, the CDR3 is TGTGCCATCAGTGAGTCAAAGCTCGTGAACACTGAAGCTTTCTTT.

This clone was observed a few times. The chain links TRBV7-6 to TRBJ2-7; TRBD2 matches at 9 bases. There are 15 residues in the CDR3. Germline assignment: CDR1 SGHVS and CDR2 FNYEAQ. With 0 bases clipped from V and 6 bases from J, the junction kept 6 bases outside the gene matches. CDR3 in DNA: TGTGCCAGCAGCTTAGCGCAGGGCGGGAGGGTCGAGCAGTACTTC. It specifies CASSLAQGGRVEQYF.

The chain combines TRBV28 with TRBJ2-2; tentatively, D is TRBD2 (5 bases). The V gene's germline CDR1 is MDHEN and CDR2 SYDVKM. Trimming left V 6 bases short and J 13 bases short, with 15 bases between. CDR3 size: 12 residues. This chain's CDR3 is CASRRERLGLFF. The CDR3 nucleotides are TGTGCCAGCAGGAGGGAACGCCTAGGGCTGTTTTTT.

The chain uses TRBV7-9 and TRBJ1-3; 10 nucleotides agree with TRBD1. The germline V gene encodes CDR1 SEHNR and CDR2 FQNEAQ (reference sequence). J gave up 2 bases and V 0 bases, and 1 base lay outside the gene matches. The CDR3 sequence is 16 residues long. In DNA form, the CDR3 reads TGTGCCAGCAGCTTAGCGGGGACAGGGGCTGGAAACACCATATATTTT. Amino acids: CASSLAGTGAGNTIYF.

V is TRBV19 and J is TRBJ2-3; 8 positions match TRBD1. The CDR3 contains 16 residues. Trimming at V came to 4 bases and at J to 2 bases, leaving 8 bases not matched to a gene. Germline CDR1 and CDR2: LNHDA and SQIVND (reference sequence). CDR3 nucleotides: TGTGCCAGTAGTACTTGGACAGGGATGAACACAGATACGCAGTATTTT. Translating it yields CASSTWTGMNTDTQYF. The whole variable domain, filled in from reference TRBV19 and TRBJ2-3, reads DGGITQSPKYLFRKEGQNVTLSCEQNLNHDAMYWYRQDPGQGLRLIYYSQIVNDFQKGDIAEGYSVSREKKESFPLTVTSAQKNPTAFYLCASSTWTGMNTDTQYFGPGTRLTVL.